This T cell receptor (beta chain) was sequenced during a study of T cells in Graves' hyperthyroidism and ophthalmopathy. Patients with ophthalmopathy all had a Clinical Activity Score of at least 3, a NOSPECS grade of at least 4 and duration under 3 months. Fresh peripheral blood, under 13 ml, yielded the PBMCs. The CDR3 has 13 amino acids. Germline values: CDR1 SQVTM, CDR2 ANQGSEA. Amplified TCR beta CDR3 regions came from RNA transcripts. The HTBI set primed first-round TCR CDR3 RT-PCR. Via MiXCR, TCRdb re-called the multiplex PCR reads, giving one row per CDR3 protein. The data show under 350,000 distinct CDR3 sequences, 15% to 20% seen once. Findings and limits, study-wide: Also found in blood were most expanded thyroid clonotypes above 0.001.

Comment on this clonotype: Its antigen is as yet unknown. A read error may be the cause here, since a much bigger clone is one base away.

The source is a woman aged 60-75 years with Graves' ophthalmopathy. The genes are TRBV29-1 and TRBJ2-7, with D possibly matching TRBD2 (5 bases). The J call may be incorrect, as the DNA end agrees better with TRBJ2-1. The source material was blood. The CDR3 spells CSVESGYSYEQFF. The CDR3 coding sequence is TGCAGCGTTGAGTCGGGGTACTCCTACGAGCAGTTCTTC.